The 19 T cell receptor beta chains given below trace back to one sample, sequenced in a study of cytomegalovirus exposure and HLA in healthy donors. This PCR relied on a set of 60 Vbeta primers and 13 Jbeta primers. The repertoire was sequenced with immunoSEQ multiplex PCR; TCRdb's copy has only in-frame clones and lacks some. The data contain roughly 150,000 clones, around 80% of them singletons. Sequencing was carried out using PBMCs. The receptors come from a man between 18 and 35 years old in good health and CMV-seropositive.

The chain joins TRBV2 to TRBJ2-5; D perhaps matches TRBD2 (7 bases). Germline CDR1 SNHLY, CDR2 FYNNEI. The CDR3 contains 11 residues. The germline V and J ends were trimmed by 9 bases and 4 bases, with 9 bases remaining between them. CDR3 amino acids: CARRGGETQYF. CDR3 sequence (DNA): TGTGCCAGAAGGGGGGGAGAGACCCAGTACTTC. The full variable domain, completed using reference TRBV2 and TRBJ2-5, is EPEVTQTPSHQVTQMGQEVILRCVPISNHLYFYWYRQILGQKVEFLVSFYNNEISEKSEIFDDQFSVERPDGSNFTLKIRSTKLEDSAMYFCARRGGETQYFGPGTRLLVL.

This chain uses TRBV7-6 with TRBJ2-1; the D is unclear. Germline V gene sequence: CDR1 SGHVS, CDR2 FNYEAQ. The V and J ends lost 2 bases and 2 bases respectively, with 10 bases between them. The CDR3 totals 15 residues. CDR3 protein: CASSLNVLPYNEQFF. CDR3 DNA: TGTGCCAGCAGCTTAAATGTCCTACCCTACAATGAGCAGTTCTTC.

V usage is TRBV28 and J usage is TRBJ2-1, with TRBD2 matching over 10 bases. Per germline, CDR1 MDHEN and CDR2 SYDVKM. The CDR3 contains 16 residues. The V segment lost 5 bases and the J segment 3 bases; nucleotides outside the gene matches: 7. The CDR3 loop is CASSQYGLADYNEQFF. In DNA form, the CDR3 reads TGTGCCAGCAGTCAATACGGACTAGCGGACTACAATGAGCAGTTCTTC.

A remark on this clone: Within the sample, other DNA sequences also encode this same CDR3. The rearrangement uses TRBV6-5 and TRBJ2-7; 7 bases line up with TRBD1. The J segment lost 3 bases and the V segment lost 4 bases, leaving 6 bases of the junction unmatched. The germline V gene has CDR1 MNHEY and CDR2 SVGAGI. The CDR3 has 14 residues. CDR3 in amino acids: CASSSLGTDYEQYF. The DNA of the CDR3 is TGTGCCAGCAGTTCATTAGGGACAGACTACGAGCAGTACTTC.

CDR3 sequence reads: CSAPGGTEAFF. The CDR3, as DNA: TGCAGTGCCCCAGGAGGCACTGAAGCTTTCTTT. This chain links TRBV20-1 with TRBJ1-1; D gene unclear. CDR3 length equals 11 residues. The ends were cut back, 6 bases at V and 4 bases at J, with 9 bases in the middle. In germline, CDR1 is DFQATT, CDR2 SNEGSKA (reference sequence).

The chain is built from TRBV9 and TRBJ2-5, with D uncertain. The V end was cut by 4 bases, the J end by 4 bases, with 8 bases between. From germline, CDR1 is SGDLS and CDR2 YYNGEE. This CDR3 has 12 amino acids. DNA of the CDR3: TGTGCCAGCAGCCCCAACACAGAGACCCAGTACTTC. Amino acid sequence: CASSPNTETQYF.

The chain couples TRBV7-2 to TRBJ2-5; no clear D gene. Germline CDR1 reads SGHTA; CDR2 reads FQGNSA. CDR3 length: 12 residues. V gave up 4 bases and J gave up 5 bases, with 8 bases separating them. This CDR3 is CASSYSLETQYF. The CDR3 DNA follows: TGTGCCAGCAGCTACTCCTTGGAGACCCAGTACTTC.

This chain connects TRBV5-1 to TRBJ2-1; 10 bases fit TRBD2. The CDR3 covers 14 residues. With 1 base clipped from V and 6 bases from J, the junction kept 1 base outside the gene matches. The germline CDR1 and CDR2 sequences are SGHRS and YFSETQ. The CDR3 region is CASSLTSGTNEQFF. CDR3 DNA: TGCGCCAGCAGCTTGACTAGCGGGACCAATGAGCAGTTCTTC.

This chain links TRBV7-9 with TRBJ2-1; D gene unclear. Trimming stripped 7 bases from V and 8 bases from J, with 15 bases between. Germline V gene lookup returns CDR1 SEHNR and CDR2 FQNEAQ (reference sequence). This CDR3 spans 13 amino acids. Here the CDR3 DNA reads TGTGCCAGCACCCAAAGGTCGGAGCATGAGCAGTTCTTC. Protein product: CASTQRSEHEQFF. Full variable domain (rest looked up from reference TRBV7-9 and TRBJ2-1): DTGVSQNPRHKITKRGQNVTFRCDPISEHNRLYWYRQTLGQGPEFLTYFQNEAQLEKSRLLSDRFSAERPKGSFSTLEIQRTEQGDSAMYLCASTQRSEHEQFFGPGTRLTVL.

This clone was seen a handful of times. The rearrangement joins TRBV11-2 to TRBJ2-5; D is possibly TRBD2 (6 bases). Germline V gives CDR1 SGHAT, CDR2 FQNNGV. There are 17 residues in the CDR3. V was pared by 4 bases and J by 1 base, with 19 bases between. This chain's CDR3 is CASSSTSWTMTQETQYF. The CDR3 DNA sequence: TGTGCCAGCAGCTCCACGAGCTGGACTATGACCCAAGAGACCCAGTACTTC.

The rearrangement links TRBV5-1 to TRBJ2-1; D call uncertain. The germline V gene has CDR1 SGHRS and CDR2 YFSETQ. Trimming stripped 5 bases from V and 5 bases from J, with 8 bases between. This CDR3 spans 12 amino acids. The CDR3 reads CASSTQDNEQFF. The CDR3 DNA follows: TGCGCCAGCAGTACACAAGACAATGAGCAGTTCTTC. The full variable domain, in which reference TRBV5-1 and TRBJ2-1 provide the parts outside the CDR3, is KAGVTQTPRYLIKTRGQQVTLSCSPISGHRSVSWYQQTPGQGLQFLFEYFSETQRNKGNFPGRFSGRQFSNSRSEMNVSTLELGDSALYLCASSTQDNEQFFGPGTRLTVL.

This clone was seen a handful of times. The identical CDR3 is also encoded by other nucleotide sequences in the sample. The V call is TRBV27, the J call TRBJ2-1; tentatively, D is TRBD1 (5 bases). Trimming took 0 bases from V and 6 from J, leaving 6 bases between them. There are 13 residues in the CDR3. Germline CDR1 MNHEY, CDR2 SMNVEV (reference sequence). CDR3: CASSLSRGNEQFF. The CDR3 bases are TGTGCCAGCAGTTTATCTAGGGGCAATGAGCAGTTCTTC.

This chain uses TRBV7-9 with TRBJ1-6; D uncertain. This CDR3 is 11 amino acids long. The germline gives CDR1 SEHNR, CDR2 FQNEAQ (reference sequence). V gave up 5 bases and J gave up 12 bases, with 8 bases separating them. The DNA of the CDR3 is TGTGCCAGCAGCGCCGGTAGACCCCTCCACTTT. It is translated as CASSAGRPLHF. Drawing the rest from reference TRBV7-9 and TRBJ1-6, the complete variable domain is DTGVSQNPRHKITKRGQNVTFRCDPISEHNRLYWYRQTLGQGPEFLTYFQNEAQLEKSRLLSDRFSAERPKGSFSTLEIQRTEQGDSAMYLCASSAGRPLHFGNGTRLTVT.

This chain uses TRBV11-2 with TRBJ1-4; D is ambiguous. This CDR3 region has 15 residues. The germline gives CDR1 SGHAT, CDR2 FQNNGV. Trimming cost V 4 bases and J 0 bases, with 9 bases left between them. The CDR3 coding sequence is TGTGCCAGCAGCTCCGGACTAGCAACTAATGAAAAACTGTTTTTT. Translation gives CASSSGLATNEKLFF. The full variable domain, completed using reference TRBV11-2 and TRBJ1-4, is EAGVAQSPRYKIIEKRQSVAFWCNPISGHATLYWYQQILGQGPKLLIQFQNNGVVDDSQLPKDRFSAERLKGVDSTLKIQPAKLEDSAVYLCASSSGLATNEKLFFGSGTQLSVL.

This clone was seen a few times. CDR3 amino acids: CASSTGQINIQYF. The CDR3 DNA reads as TGTGCCAGTAGTACCGGACAGATAAACATTCAGTACTTC. The J gene is TRBJ2-4, the V gene TRBV19, with a possible D match to TRBD1 (6 bases). Germline V lookup: CDR1 LNHDA, CDR2 SQIVND (reference sequence). This CDR3 is built from 13 residues. The V end lost 4 bases, the J end lost 6 bases, and 10 bases lay between the germline ends.

The chain recombines TRBV7-9 with TRBJ2-7; a weak D match, TRBD2 (7 bases). CDR3 length equals 14 residues. The V gene's germline CDR1 is SEHNR and CDR2 FQNEAQ (reference sequence). Between the trimmed V and J ends, which lost 2 bases and 6 bases, there was a span of 14 bases. The CDR3 nucleotides read TGTGCCAGCAGCTTAACGGGGGGCCTTAGCGAGCAGTACTTC. This gives the protein CASSLTGGLSEQYF.

The V gene is TRBV27, the J gene TRBJ1-1; no definite D call. The V gene lost 0 bases and the J gene lost 0 bases, with 8 bases spanning the gap. Germline CDR1 is MNHEY and CDR2 is SMNVEV (reference sequence). The CDR3 consists of 15 residues. The chain's CDR3 is CASSLSPYMNTEAFF. The CDR3 DNA is TGTGCCAGCAGTTTATCCCCGTACATGAACACTGAAGCTTTCTTT.

The chain links TRBV19 to TRBJ2-1, with TRBD2 matching over 10 bases. V lost 3 bases, J lost 7 bases, and 9 bases stayed unmatched. The germline V gene has CDR1 LNHDA and CDR2 SQIVND (reference sequence). The CDR3 loop spans 16 amino acids. The CDR3 bases are TGTGCCAGTAGTATCTGGACTAGCGGAGGGAAGAATGAGCAGTTCTTC. It specifies CASSIWTSGGKNEQFF.

Points on this clone: Germline is not matched at one junction end, which may reflect a read error. The V and J genes are TRBV7-9 and TRBJ1-2; 7 nucleotides match TRBD1. Germline loops: CDR1 SEHNR, CDR2 FQNEAQ (reference sequence). CDR3 length: 16 amino acids. The CDR3 bases are TGTGCCAGCAGCTTATATGTGGGGACAGCTAACTATGGCTACCCCTTC. Its translation: CASSLYVGTANYGYPF.